Below are 22 T cell receptor beta chains sequenced from a single sample in a study of blood T cell repertoires in COVID-19 (dated by TCRdb to about 2020). Libraries came from the immunoSEQ multiplex PCR assay. This is the immuneACCESS table as TCRdb keeps it, with only in-frame sequences that have V and J called. A part of the clones is gone; compared with another copy, unresolved V genes explain less than half, and the rest is unexplained. The sample contains some 260,000 clones, more than 70% of them found a single time. Of the sample, more than 0.95% is held by the ten largest clones. What was sequenced was peripheral blood. The receptors come from a woman aged 40 to 50 who had recovered from COVID-19.

This clone appeared a few times. The V call is TRBV5-6, the J call TRBJ1-5; unclear D gene. Trimming took 1 base from V and 11 from J, leaving 16 bases between them. CDR1 and CDR2 (germline): SGHDT, YYEEEE. The CDR3 length is 14 residues. CDR3 protein: CASSLWSGLGTQHF. The CDR3 nucleotides are TGTGCCAGCAGCTTGTGGTCAGGACTCGGGACCCAGCATTTT.

The chain employs TRBV10-3 and TRBJ1-1; 10 nucleotides agree with TRBD1. This CDR3 has 14 residues. Trimming took 6 bases from V and 1 from J; bases not matched to a gene: 2. Germline CDR1 and CDR2: ENHRY and SYGVKD. The CDR3: CAIRDRGGNTEAFF. The CDR3 DNA reads as TGTGCCATCAGGGACAGGGGGGGGAACACTGAAGCTTTCTTT.

The CDR3 loop reads CASSFRDTQYF. Written as DNA, the CDR3 is TGTGCCAGCAGCTTCAGAGATACGCAGTATTTT. The chain uses TRBV7-2 and TRBJ2-3; D remains unclear. Between the trimmed V and J ends, which lost 3 bases and 5 bases, there was a span of 3 bases. Germline V lookup: CDR1 SGHTA, CDR2 FQGNSA. The CDR3 has 11 residues.

V gene TRBV13 combines with J gene TRBJ1-5, with 12 bases matching TRBD1. The V and J ends lost 4 bases and 7 bases, in that order; junction bases with no gene match: 5. This CDR3 contains 15 residues. The germline V gene has CDR1 PRHDT and CDR2 FYEKMQ (reference sequence). For the CDR3, the DNA is TGTGCCAGCAGCTCCCGGGACAGGGGGCAGCAGCCCCAGCATTTT. Translating it yields CASSSRDRGQQPQHF. The entire variable domain, with the rest obtained from reference TRBV13 and TRBJ1-5, is as follows: AAGVIQSPRHLIKEKRETATLKCYPIPRHDTVYWYQQGPGQDPQFLISFYEKMQSDKGSIPDRFSAQQFSDYHSELNMSSLELGDSALYFCASSSRDRGQQPQHFGDGTRLSIL.

This chain joins TRBV9 and TRBJ1-5; TRBD1 agrees at 10 bases. The trim removed 2 bases at V and 7 bases at J, leaving 3 bases unmatched. In germline, CDR1 is SGDLS, CDR2 YYNGEE. The CDR3 contains 14 residues. The CDR3, as DNA: TGTGCCAGCAGCGTGGGACAGGGGCGACAGCCCCAGCATTTT. The encoded protein is CASSVGQGRQPQHF.

This sequence joins TRBV7-9 and TRBJ2-6; 8 nucleotides agree with TRBD1. From germline, CDR1 is SEHNR and CDR2 FQNEAQ (reference sequence). This CDR3 has 20 amino acids. Trimming cost V 7 bases and J 0 bases; bases outside gene matches: 17. The CDR3 protein is CASIKQGTGLSNSGANVLTF. CDR3 in DNA: TGTGCCAGCATCAAACAGGGGACAGGACTCTCCAACTCTGGGGCCAACGTCCTGACTTTC.

The J gene is TRBJ1-5, the V gene TRBV7-2; the D is unclear. The V end lost 5 bases, the J end lost 0 bases, and 14 bases lay between the germline ends. The CDR3 has 16 amino acids. CDR1 and CDR2 (germline): SGHTA, FQGNSA. The CDR3 DNA sequence: TGTGCCAGCAGCCTCCGGGGAGGCTATAGCAATCAGCCCCAGCATTTT. The encoded protein is CASSLRGGYSNQPQHF. Filled out from reference TRBV7-2 and TRBJ1-5, the complete variable domain reads GAGVSQSPSNKVTEKGKDVELRCDPISGHTALYWYRQSLGQGLEFLIYFQGNSAPDKSGLPSDRFSAERTGGSVSTLTIQRTQQEDSAVYLCASSLRGGYSNQPQHFGDGTRLSIL.

This chain uses TRBV10-3 with TRBJ2-7; possibly TRBD1 for D (6 bases). The CDR3 spans 14 residues. V was shortened by 5 bases and J by 1 base, with 12 bases between the two germline ends. From germline, CDR1 is ENHRY and CDR2 SYGVKD. The CDR3 here is CAISKATGSYEQYF. CDR3 nucleotides: TGTGCCATCAGTAAGGCAACAGGGTCCTACGAGCAGTACTTC.

Only one count was recorded for this clone. The DNA for the CDR3 is TGCGCCAGCCGCCCTGGGGGGGGCACTGAAGCTTTCTTT. It is translated as CASRPGGGTEAFF. The rearrangement joins TRBV5-1 to TRBJ1-1; D perhaps matches TRBD1 (5 bases). This CDR3 has 13 residues. V lost 7 bases, J lost 4 bases, and 14 bases lay in between. Germline V CDR1 and CDR2: SGHRS, YFSETQ.

The sample holds a few counts of this clone. The chain links TRBV19 to TRBJ1-1; D might be TRBD1 (5 bases). Trimming removed 6 bases at V and 1 base at J, with 6 bases between. Germline CDR1 reads LNHDA; CDR2 reads SQIVND (reference sequence). This CDR3 spans 12 amino acids. CDR3 bases: TGTGCCAGTAGGGGGGGGAACACTGAAGCTTTCTTT. Translated: CASRGGNTEAFF.

The chain combines TRBV7-8 with TRBJ2-5, with D maybe TRBD2 (7 bases). The V gene's germline CDR1 is SGHVS and CDR2 FQNEAQ. This CDR3 is built from 17 residues. Trimming pared 0 bases from V and 7 bases from J, leaving 21 bases between. The CDR3 DNA reads as TGTGCCAGCAGCTTAGCGGGGGGGCTAGCGGCCCGGGGGACCCAGTACTTC. This codes for CASSLAGGLAARGTQYF.

The chain links TRBV30 to TRBJ2-3, with TRBD2 matching over 7 bases. Losses at the gene ends were 1 base for V and 4 bases for J; bases not matched to a gene: 11. The germline V gene has CDR1 GTSNPN and CDR2 SVGIG (reference sequence). The CDR3 has 16 residues. The CDR3 loop reads CAWSAPGRAGADTQYF. The CDR3 nucleotides are TGTGCCTGGAGTGCCCCTGGGAGGGCCGGGGCAGATACGCAGTATTTT.

Here the CDR3 DNA reads TGTGCCAGCAGCCCAAGACAGTTATCCACCATATATTTT. Translated, it gives CASSPRQLSTIYF. The chain uses TRBV6-5 and TRBJ1-3; D might be TRBD1 (5 bases). Trimming pared 6 bases from V and 9 bases from J, leaving 15 bases between. CDR1 MNHEY and CDR2 SVGAGI come from the germline V gene. The CDR3 has 13 residues.

The rearrangement uses TRBV2 and TRBJ2-7; TRBD2 matches at 7 bases. The V gene end was trimmed by 6 bases and the J gene end by 3 bases; junction bases not matched to a gene: 5. Germline CDR1 is SNHLY and CDR2 is FYNNEI. The CDR3 is made up of 13 amino acids. The DNA of the CDR3 is TGTGCCAGCAGGTCGGGGGGAAACTACGAGCAGTACGTC. Protein sequence: CASRSGGNYEQYV.

This chain joins TRBV7-2 and TRBJ1-5; D is unclear. Germline V gene data show CDR1 as SGHTA and CDR2 as FQGNSA. V shed 0 bases and J shed 5 bases, with 5 bases lying between them. The CDR3 runs 13 residues. The CDR3 nucleotides are TGTGCCAGCAGCTTAGCCACTTATCAGCCCCAGCATTTT. Translated, it gives CASSLATYQPQHF.

V usage is TRBV15 and J usage is TRBJ2-7, with 14 nucleotides matching TRBD2. V lost 0 bases and J lost 9; bases outside the gene matches: 7. The length of the CDR3 is 16 residues. The germline V gene encodes CDR1 LNHNV and CDR2 YYDKDF (reference sequence). CDR3 in amino acids: CATSRDVGLAGVAQYF. DNA for the CDR3: TGTGCCACCAGCAGAGATGTGGGACTAGCGGGAGTCGCGCAGTACTTC.

The CDR3 DNA is TGCGCCAGCAGCCAAGATCCGGGGGGAAACATTCAGTACTTC. Translation: CASSQDPGGNIQYF. V usage is TRBV4-3 and J usage is TRBJ2-4, with TRBD2 matching over 7 bases. The CDR3 has 14 amino acids. Trimming cost V 0 bases and J 6 bases; bases outside gene matches: 2. Germline CDR1 is LGHNA and CDR2 is YSLEER.

The chain couples TRBV7-2 to TRBJ2-1; 7 nucleotides align to TRBD2. This CDR3 comprises 14 residues. The V gene end was trimmed by 0 bases and the J gene end by 9 bases; junction bases not matched to a gene: 5. From germline, CDR1 is SGHTA and CDR2 FQGNSA. CDR3 loop: CASSLALWEGEQFF. The CDR3 DNA reads TGTGCCAGCAGCTTAGCGCTTTGGGAGGGTGAGCAGTTCTTC.

CDR3 region: CASSLGQGAAEKLFF. CDR3 DNA sequence: TGTGCCAGCAGCTTGGGGCAGGGGGCCGCTGAAAAACTGTTTTTT. The chain combines TRBV5-4 with TRBJ1-4, with TRBD1 identical over 8 bases. The CDR3 is made up of 15 amino acids. Germline CDR1 and CDR2: SGHNT and YYREEE (reference sequence). The V gene end was trimmed by 0 bases and the J gene end by 7 bases; junction bases not matched to a gene: 5.

V and J are TRBV7-2 and TRBJ1-1; D possibly corresponds to TRBD1 (5 bases). The germline V gene has CDR1 SGHTA and CDR2 FQGNSA. The length of the CDR3 is 13 residues. V was shortened by 5 bases and J by 4 bases, with 11 bases between the two germline ends. CDR3 loop: CASSLLGGTEAFF. The CDR3 coding sequence is TGTGCCAGCAGCCTCCTGGGGGGCACTGAAGCTTTCTTT.

The chain has TRBV13 and TRBJ2-7; TRBD2 might be the D (5 bases). CDR3 length: 15 amino acids. CDR1 is PRHDT and CDR2 is FYEKMQ in the germline V gene (reference sequence). V shed 1 base and J shed 6 bases, with 16 bases lying between them. The CDR3 loop reads CASSLAGSPKAEQYV. CDR3 nucleotides: TGTGCCAGCAGCTTAGCGGGGAGCCCCAAGGCCGAGCAGTACGTC.

The chain combines TRBV30 with TRBJ2-5; maybe TRBD2 (6 bases). CDR1 GTSNPN and CDR2 SVGIG come from the germline V gene (reference sequence). This CDR3 comprises 12 residues. Trimming removed 3 bases at V and 4 bases at J, with 9 bases between. CDR3 region: CAWSLEGETQYF. The CDR3 nucleotides are TGTGCCTGGAGCCTGGAGGGAGAGACCCAGTACTTC.